This T cell receptor (beta chain) appears in the sequencing data of a study of cytomegalovirus exposure and HLA in healthy donors. Across the study: Approximately 85 million unique TCRs from HLA-typed donors made up an early data release. General study findings and limits: In a later analysis, common viral pathogens appeared linked to several of the most significant clusters.

A multiplex PCR was run with 60 Vbeta primers and 13 Jbeta primers. Libraries were prepared by immunoSEQ multiplex PCR; TCRdb keeps only in-frame clonotypes and omits some of them. Of about 140,000 clones listed, about 80% are singletons. The CDR3 has 13 amino acids. V was cut by 0 bases and J by 4 bases, with 7 bases left in between. Germline-derived CDR1 and CDR2 are SGHNT and YYREEE (reference sequence). In the case of this clone: Its matching antigen is unknown.

The chain uses TRBV5-4 and TRBJ1-2; D is uncertain. Input material: PBMCs. The TCR originated in a woman aged 40 to 55 in good health and CMV-seropositive. The chain's CDR3 is CASSLADSYGYTF. CDR3 nucleotide sequence: TGTGCCAGCAGCTTGGCCGACTCCTATGGCTACACCTTC.